The text below deals with one T cell receptor beta chain. Its specificity is not known. It was with 60 Vbeta and 13 Jbeta primers that the PCR ran. Clones were sequenced by immunoSEQ multiplex PCR, and TCRdb holds only the in-frame ones, with some missing. Of some 130,000 clones in the sample, roughly 80% were seen once. The entry originates in a study of cytomegalovirus exposure and HLA in healthy donors. Study as a whole: A prior study identified approximately 110 million unique TCR beta sequences from about 180 million T cells. Assignment to the Caucasian-associated ancestry cluster applied to roughly 80% of the approximately 400 genotyped donors.

Study-level findings and limits: Researchers catalogued 150 or so TCR beta chains as cytomegalovirus-associated.

Material for sequencing was PBMCs. The sequence was obtained from a female donor in good health and CMV-seronegative.

CDR3 region: CASSLVGETGPETQYF. CDR3 coding DNA: TGTGCCAGCAGCTTAGTGGGCGAGACAGGACCCGAGACCCAGTACTTC. The chain links TRBV7-8 to TRBJ2-5, with D possibly TRBD1 on 6 matching bases. Germline assignment: CDR1 SGHVS and CDR2 FQNEAQ. The ends were cut back, 1 base at V and 5 bases at J, with 17 bases in the middle. There are 16 residues in the CDR3. Combining the CDR3 with reference TRBV7-8 and TRBJ2-5 gives the whole variable domain GAGVSQSPRYKVAKRGQDVALRCDPISGHVSLFWYQQALGQGPEFLTYFQNEAQLDKSGLPSDRFFAERPEGSVSTLKIQRTQQEDSAVYLCASSLVGETGPETQYFGPGTRLLVL.